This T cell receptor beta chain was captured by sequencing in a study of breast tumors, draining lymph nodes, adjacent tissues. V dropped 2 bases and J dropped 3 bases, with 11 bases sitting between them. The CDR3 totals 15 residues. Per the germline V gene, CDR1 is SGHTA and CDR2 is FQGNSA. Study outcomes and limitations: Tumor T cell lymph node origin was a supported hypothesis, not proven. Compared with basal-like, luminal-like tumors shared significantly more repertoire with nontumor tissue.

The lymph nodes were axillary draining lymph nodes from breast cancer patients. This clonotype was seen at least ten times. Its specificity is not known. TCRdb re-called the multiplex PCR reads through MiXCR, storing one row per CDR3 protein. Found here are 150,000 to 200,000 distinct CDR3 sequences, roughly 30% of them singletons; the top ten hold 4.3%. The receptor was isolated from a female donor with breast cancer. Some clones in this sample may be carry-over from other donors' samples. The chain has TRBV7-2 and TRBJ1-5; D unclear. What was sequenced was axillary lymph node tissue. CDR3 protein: CASSLFGSPNQPQHF. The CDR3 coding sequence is TGTGCCAGCAGCTTATTCGGCAGCCCCAATCAGCCCCAGCATTTT.